Below are 25 T cell receptor beta chains sequenced from a single sample in a study of T cells in Graves' hyperthyroidism and ophthalmopathy. What was amplified from RNA transcripts were TCR beta CDR3 regions. With the HTBI primer set, the TCR CDR3 went through a first round of RT-PCR. TCRdb itself ran the multiplex PCR reads through MiXCR, one entry per CDR3 protein. The repertoire includes hundreds of thousands of distinct CDR3 sequences, roughly 20% of them detected once, and around 17% sits in the top ten. Source material: blood. The receptors originated from a woman in her forties or fifties with Graves' hyperthyroidism that later progressed to Graves' ophthalmopathy.

This clonotype was detected many times. The chain uses TRBV24-1 and TRBJ2-3, with a possible D match to TRBD1 (5 bases). The germline V gene has CDR1 KGHDR and CDR2 SFDVKD. Trimming shortened V by 0 bases and J by 0 bases, and 12 bases separated the two germline ends. The CDR3 totals 17 residues. The CDR3 DNA follows: TGTGCCACCAGTGATTTGCAACGTGGGGCTAGCACAGATACGCAGTATTTT. Protein sequence: CATSDLQRGASTDTQYF.

There are a few counts of this clonotype. The J gene is TRBJ2-2, the V gene TRBV7-9, with TRBD2 matching over 7 bases. V gave up 4 bases and J gave up 4 bases; unmatched junction bases: 9. The CDR3 is 16 amino acids. The germline CDR1 and CDR2 sequences are SEHNR and FQNEAQ (reference sequence). For the CDR3, the DNA is TGTGCCAGCAGCTCAGGACTAGTTCTCGCCACCGGGGAGCTGTTTTTT. This codes for CASSSGLVLATGELFF. Supplemented by reference TRBV7-9 and TRBJ2-2, the full variable domain reads DTGVSQNPRHKITKRGQNVTFRCDPISEHNRLYWYRQTLGQGPEFLTYFQNEAQLEKSRLLSDRFSAERPKGSFSTLEIQRTEQGDSAMYLCASSSGLVLATGELFFGEGSRLTVL.

This clonotype was seen more than once but under ten times. This rearrangement joins TRBV20-1 to TRBJ2-5, with 8 positions matching TRBD1. Germline lookup yields CDR1 DFQATT and CDR2 SNEGSKA (reference sequence). The trim removed 5 bases at V and 4 bases at J, leaving 6 bases unmatched. CDR3 length: 13 amino acids. For the CDR3, the DNA is TGCAGTGCTCAGGGGGCCCCCCTAGAGACCCAGTACTTC. Amino acids: CSAQGAPLETQYF.

The chain carries TRBV4-2 and TRBJ2-1; D is possibly TRBD1 (6 bases). CDR3 length: 16 amino acids. Trimming left V 0 bases short and J 1 base short, with 10 bases between. Germline V gene lookup returns CDR1 LGHNA and CDR2 YNFKEQ. Here the CDR3 reads CASSQDHDRSYNEQFF. The DNA of the CDR3 is TGTGCCAGCAGCCAAGATCATGACAGGTCCTACAATGAGCAGTTCTTC.

This clonotype was recorded many times. V gene TRBV18 combines with J gene TRBJ1-4; tentatively, D is TRBD1 (5 bases). CDR3 length equals 14 residues. Germline-derived CDR1 and CDR2 are KGHSH and LQKENI. The V and J ends lost 3 bases and 6 bases respectively, with 11 bases between them. The CDR3 sequence: CASSPKGNDEKLFF. Written as DNA, the CDR3 is TGTGCCAGCTCACCGAAGGGGAACGATGAAAAACTGTTTTTT.

This clonotype was observed a handful of times. The genes are TRBV24-1 and TRBJ1-5; D might be TRBD1 (5 bases). Trimming cost V 5 bases and J 3 bases, with 7 bases left between them. The CDR3 has 13 residues. In germline, CDR1 is KGHDR, CDR2 SFDVKD. The CDR3 spells CATSGQNNQPQHF. The CDR3 DNA reads as TGTGCCACCAGTGGACAGAACAATCAGCCCCAGCATTTT.

The chain employs TRBV2 and TRBJ1-5, with 7 bases aligning to TRBD1. This CDR3 is 12 amino acids long. Germline CDR1 reads SNHLY; CDR2 reads FYNNEI. The J segment lost 3 bases and the V segment lost 9 bases, leaving 2 bases of the junction unmatched. Here the CDR3 reads CARGQSNQPQHF. The DNA for the CDR3 is TGTGCCAGGGGACAGTCCAATCAGCCCCAGCATTTT.

The table lists this clonotype with a few counts. The V call is TRBV5-4, the J call TRBJ1-6; D not resolved. V lost 0 bases and J 7 bases, leaving 11 bases between the germline ends. The CDR3 has 15 amino acids. In germline, CDR1 is SGHNT, CDR2 YYREEE (reference sequence). The CDR3 DNA reads as TGTGCCAGCAGCTTGGTCGGAGGGCCAAATTCACCCCTCCACTTT. This gives the protein CASSLVGGPNSPLHF.

The chain joins TRBV7-3 to TRBJ1-2, with 8 bases matching TRBD1. The CDR3 has 15 amino acids. From germline, CDR1 is SGHTA and CDR2 FQGTGA. V lost 6 bases and J lost 4; bases outside the gene matches: 10. The DNA for the CDR3 is TGTGCCAGCAGGGACAGGGAGGGCCCGGGCTATGGCTACACCTTC. Translation gives CASRDREGPGYGYTF. Combining the CDR3 with reference TRBV7-3 and TRBJ1-2 gives the whole variable domain GAGVSQTPSNKVTEKGKYVELRCDPISGHTALYWYRQSLGQGPEFLIYFQGTGAADDSGLPNDRFFAVRPEGSVSTLKIQRTERGDSAVYLCASRDREGPGYGYTFGSGTRLTVV.

The sample holds many counts of this clonotype. V usage is TRBV11-3 and J usage is TRBJ2-5; D is undetermined. The CDR3 has 12 residues. V shed 5 bases and J shed 0 bases, with 4 bases lying between them. Germline V gene lookup returns CDR1 SGHNT and CDR2 YENEEA. CDR3 nucleotide sequence: TGTGCCAGCAGCGGGGACCAAGAGACCCAGTACTTC. The encoded protein is CASSGDQETQYF.

This clonotype occurred many times. V usage is TRBV29-1 and J usage is TRBJ2-2; D gene ambiguous. Germline V gene data show CDR1 as SQVTM and CDR2 as ANQGSEA. The ends were cut back, 4 bases at V and 1 base at J, with 10 bases in the middle. This CDR3 contains 14 residues. CDR3 in amino acids: CSVASQVNTGELFF. The CDR3 DNA sequence: TGCAGCGTTGCGTCGCAGGTGAACACCGGGGAGCTGTTTTTT.

With regard to this clonotype: The missing conserved phenylalanine or tryptophan at the end of this CDR3 makes a read error likely. The chain's CDR3 is CASSAIRGPETQYL. The CDR3 bases are TGTGCCAGCAGCGCGATCAGGGGGCCAGAGACCCAGTACCTC. The chain links TRBV7-2 to TRBJ2-5; TRBD1 matches 8 bases. The CDR3 has 14 residues. Trimming cost V 5 bases and J 4 bases; bases outside gene matches: 6. The germline CDR1 and CDR2 sequences are SGHTA and FQGNSA.

This clonotype was seen many times. DNA of the CDR3: TGTGCCAGCAGGGCCGGGGAGACGAACACCGGGGAGCTGTTTTTT. This codes for CASRAGETNTGELFF. This chain connects TRBV12-3 or TRBV12-4 to TRBJ2-2; D possibly corresponds to TRBD2 (5 bases). V was clipped by 6 bases and J by 0 bases, with 11 bases between them. The CDR3 is made up of 15 amino acids.

This clonotype was seen repeatedly, ten times or more. The CDR3 DNA sequence: TGTGCCAGCAGTCCCGACAGGGGCCCATCCTACACCTTC. Encoded protein: CASSPDRGPSYTF. The genes are TRBV27 and TRBJ1-2; 8 bases align to TRBD1. This CDR3 region has 13 residues. CDR1 MNHEY and CDR2 SMNVEV come from the germline V gene (reference sequence). Trimming removed 5 bases from V and 10 bases from J; junction bases left unmatched: 9.

The table lists this clonotype with a count of one. The chain couples TRBV18 to TRBJ2-5, with 8 positions matching TRBD1. V lost 0 bases to trimming and J lost 5 bases; unmatched junction nucleotides: 14. The germline CDR1 and CDR2 sequences are KGHSH and LQKENI. CDR3 length equals 18 residues. CDR3 sequence reads: CASSPPIGTTGDVETQYF. In DNA form, the CDR3 reads TGTGCCAGCTCACCACCGATTGGGACGACAGGGGATGTTGAGACCCAGTACTTC.

This clonotype was counted at least ten times. The chain recombines TRBV3-1 with TRBJ2-7; 10 bases fit TRBD2. The CDR3 is 16 amino acids. J lost 6 bases, V lost 6 bases, and 14 bases had no gene match. Looked up from germline, CDR1 is LGHDT and CDR2 is YNNKEL (reference sequence). CDR3 region: CASRGTSATGAFEQYF. The CDR3 coding sequence is TGTGCCAGCAGGGGGACTAGCGCGACTGGAGCGTTCGAGCAGTACTTC.

This clonotype appeared many times. This chain links TRBV18 with TRBJ2-1; either TRBD1 or TRBD2 may supply D (5 bases each). Germline CDR1 and CDR2: KGHSH and LQKENI. The V gene lost 3 bases and the J gene lost 10 bases, with 16 bases spanning the gap. The CDR3 consists of 14 residues. The CDR3 spells CASSPTDTSGEQFF. The CDR3 nucleotides read TGTGCCAGCTCACCCACGGACACTTCGGGGGAGCAGTTCTTC. Together with reference TRBV18 and TRBJ2-1, the CDR3 gives the full variable domain: NAGVMQNPRHLVRRRGQEARLRCSPMKGHSHVYWYRQLPEEGLKFMVYLQKENIIDESGMPKERFSAEFPKEGPSILRIQQVVRGDSAAYFCASSPTDTSGEQFFGPGTRLTVL.

Ten or more counts support this clonotype. CDR3 protein: CAISSGQGAPGANVLTF. The CDR3 nucleotides read TGTGCCATCAGTTCGGGACAGGGGGCGCCTGGGGCCAACGTCCTGACTTTC. The rearrangement uses TRBV10-3 and TRBJ2-6; 12 bases are shared with TRBD1. Germline V gene lookup returns CDR1 ENHRY and CDR2 SYGVKD. This CDR3 contains 17 residues. Trimming at V came to 5 bases and at J to 2 bases, leaving 4 bases not matched to a gene.

This clonotype occurred many times. V gene TRBV20-1 combines with J gene TRBJ1-2; the D gene is possibly TRBD1 (6 bases). Germline assignment: CDR1 DFQATT and CDR2 SNEGSKA (reference sequence). The CDR3 extends over 17 amino acids. The CDR3, as DNA: TGCAGGGCGTACACAGGGTCAGACGACAAGATTAACTATGGCTACACCTTC. Protein product: CRAYTGSDDKINYGYTF.

With respect to this clonotype: One end of the junction varies from germline; a read error may be responsible. V usage is TRBV7-7 and J usage is TRBJ2-5; either TRBD1 or TRBD2 may supply D (6 bases each). Germline loops: CDR1 SSHAT, CDR2 FNYEAQ (reference sequence). The CDR3 totals 15 residues. The CDR3 DNA reads TGTGCTAGCAGCTTAGGGGGGACATCGGAGGAGACCCAGTACTTC. Its translation: CASSLGGTSEETQYF.

There are many counts of this clonotype. The chain has TRBV2 and TRBJ2-2, with unresolved D. CDR1 is SNHLY and CDR2 is FYNNEI in the germline V gene. Trimming removed 6 bases at V and 0 bases at J, with 11 bases between. This CDR3 region has 15 residues. The CDR3 sequence is CASSPIPTNTGELFF. For the CDR3, the DNA is TGTGCCAGCAGCCCCATTCCCACGAACACCGGGGAGCTGTTTTTT.

This clonotype was observed many times. The V and J genes are TRBV3-1 and TRBJ2-1; 8 bases fit TRBD2. CDR1 and CDR2 (germline): LGHDT, YNNKEL (reference sequence). This CDR3 comprises 16 residues. Unmatched junction bases numbered 3, after V lost 0 bases and J lost 2 bases. The CDR3 reads CASSQELGGAYNEQFF. The CDR3 DNA follows: TGTGCCAGCAGCCAAGAGCTCGGGGGGGCCTACAATGAGCAGTTCTTC.

The chain combines TRBV4-1 with TRBJ2-1; D is unresolved. This CDR3 region has 17 residues. With 2 bases removed from V and 0 bases from J, the gap between germline ends came to 14 bases. The germline gives CDR1 MGHRA, CDR2 YSYEKL. The CDR3 reads CASSQISLLSSYNEQFF. CDR3 nucleotide sequence: TGCGCCAGCAGCCAAATAAGCCTCCTGAGCTCCTACAATGAGCAGTTCTTC.

This clonotype was observed at least ten times. The chain combines TRBV11-1 with TRBJ2-7, with D uncertain. This CDR3 has 13 residues. Germline lookup yields CDR1 SGHAT and CDR2 FQDESV (reference sequence). V lost 4 bases, J lost 0 bases, and 7 bases lay in between. The DNA of the CDR3 is TGTGCCAGCAGCTCTGACAACTCCTACGAGCAGTACTTC. It translates to CASSSDNSYEQYF.

This chain's CDR3 is CASSAPGLARETQYF. The CDR3 DNA reads as TGCGCCAGCAGTGCGCCGGGACTAGCAAGGGAGACCCAGTACTTC. The chain carries TRBV10-2 and TRBJ2-5; 9 bases map to TRBD2. The CDR3 length is 15 residues. Germline lookup yields CDR1 WSHSY and CDR2 SAAADI. V shed 4 bases, J shed 5 bases, and the junction held 8 bases outside the gene matches.